The 11 T cell receptor beta chains reported below all come from one sample, sequenced in a study of blood T cell repertoires in COVID-19. Sequencing used immunoSEQ multiplex PCR; TCRdb keeps in-frame clones, though not all of them. The sample holds about 140,000 clones, over 80% seen once. The sequenced sample consisted of PBMCs or T cells enriched from blood (not recorded which). Receptors originate from a man aged 70 or older who had been exposed to COVID-19.

The chain has TRBV4-3 and TRBJ1-1; D ambiguous. Germline assignment: CDR1 LGHNA and CDR2 YSLEER. With 0 bases removed from V and 1 base from J, the gap between germline ends came to 12 bases. The CDR3 covers 16 residues. CDR3 DNA: TGCGCCAGCAGCCAAGATCACGGGAACAGGAACACTGAAGCTTTCTTT. Translated: CASSQDHGNRNTEAFF.

CDR3 sequence: CASSPRQGEGEKLFF. The CDR3 nucleotides read TGCGCCAGCAGCCCGCGACAGGGAGAGGGTGAAAAACTGTTTTTT. This sequence joins TRBV4-1 and TRBJ1-4, with TRBD1 identical over 7 bases. This CDR3 comprises 15 residues. The trim removed 4 bases at V and 7 bases at J, leaving 9 bases unmatched. Germline V gene sequence: CDR1 MGHRA, CDR2 YSYEKL.

The chain carries TRBV12-5 and TRBJ2-1; perhaps TRBD2 as D (5 bases). The germline V gene encodes CDR1 LGHNT and CDR2 FRNRAP. The CDR3 consists of 16 residues. V lost 1 base to trimming and J lost 0 bases, with 10 bases between them. The CDR3 is CASGLGSGGSYNEQFF. The CDR3 DNA sequence: TGTGCTAGTGGTTTGGGCAGCGGAGGCTCCTACAATGAGCAGTTCTTC. Full variable domain (missing parts from reference TRBV12-5 and TRBJ2-1): DARVTQTPRHKVTEMGQEVTMRCQPILGHNTVFWYRQTMMQGLELLAYFRNRAPLDDSGMPKDRFSAEMPDATLATLKIQPSEPRDSAVYFCASGLGSGGSYNEQFFGPGTRLTVL.

V is TRBV2 and J is TRBJ2-3; D might be TRBD2 (5 bases). The CDR3 consists of 14 residues. V dropped 7 bases and J dropped 0 bases, with 11 bases sitting between them. Per germline, CDR1 SNHLY and CDR2 FYNNEI. This CDR3 reads CASNDGLSTDTQYF. The CDR3 nucleotides are TGTGCCAGCAACGACGGACTTAGCACAGATACGCAGTATTTT.

Written as DNA, the CDR3 is TGTGCCACCAGCAGAGCCGTCTTCTCTGGAAACACCATATATTTT. It translates to CATSRAVFSGNTIYF. The chain carries TRBV15 and TRBJ1-3; no reliable D call. Trimming cost V 1 base and J 0 bases, with 7 bases left between them. The CDR3 is made up of 15 amino acids. CDR1 is LNHNV, CDR2 YYDKDF, per germline (reference sequence).

The chain links TRBV6-6 to TRBJ2-2, with 9 bases lining up with TRBD1. Germline V gene sequence: CDR1 MNHNY, CDR2 SVGAGI (reference sequence). The CDR3 runs to 14 residues. With V trimmed by 6 bases and J by 7 bases, 6 bases remained unmatched. The CDR3 nucleotides are TGTGCCAGCAGAAAACAGGGGGCAGGCGGGGAGCTGTTTTTT. Protein sequence: CASRKQGAGGELFF.

This chain links TRBV7-8 with TRBJ2-1, with 9 positions matching TRBD2. This CDR3 spans 18 amino acids. Germline assignment: CDR1 SGHVS and CDR2 FQNEAQ. V shed 1 base, J shed 2 bases, and the junction held 9 bases outside the gene matches. The chain's CDR3 is CASSLVRPSGTAYNEQFF. CDR3 DNA: TGTGCCAGCAGCTTAGTTAGGCCTAGCGGGACAGCCTACAATGAGCAGTTCTTC.

The chain recombines TRBV6-2 or TRBV6-3 with TRBJ2-7; 7 bases map to TRBD2. CDR3 size: 17 residues. Per germline, CDR1 MNHEY and CDR2 SVGEGT. The V gene end was trimmed by 5 bases and the J gene end by 7 bases; junction bases not matched to a gene: 20. CDR3 residues: CASSPNPQAGTWGEQYF. CDR3 DNA sequence: TGTGCCAGCAGTCCGAACCCCCAAGCGGGGACTTGGGGAGAGCAGTACTTC.

This chain uses TRBV18 with TRBJ2-7; no clear D gene. V was clipped by 1 base and J by 5 bases, with 6 bases between them. CDR3 length: 12 residues. In germline, CDR1 is KGHSH, CDR2 LQKENI. The CDR3 spells CASSPQRDEQYF. In nucleotides, the CDR3 is TGTGCCAGCTCACCACAACGGGACGAGCAGTACTTC.

The chain carries TRBV9 and TRBJ1-2, with a weak D call TRBD1 (5 bases). CDR1 is SGDLS and CDR2 is YYNGEE in the germline V gene. The CDR3 has 13 residues. V lost 3 bases and J 3 bases, leaving 9 bases between the germline ends. The CDR3 spells CASSGGHHYGYTF. CDR3 DNA: TGTGCCAGCAGCGGGGGCCACCACTATGGCTACACCTTC. Full variable domain (outside the CDR3, taken from reference TRBV9 and TRBJ1-2): DSGVTQTPKHLITATGQRVTLRCSPRSGDLSVYWYQQSLDQGLQFLIQYYNGEERAKGNILERFSAQQFPDLHSELNLSSLELGDSALYFCASSGGHHYGYTFGSGTRLTVV.

The table lists this clone with a few counts. The V gene is TRBV7-2, the J gene TRBJ2-7, with D tentatively TRBD1 (5 bases). The CDR3 is 13 amino acids. Germline lookup yields CDR1 SGHTA and CDR2 FQGNSA. V lost 3 bases and J lost 3, with 9 bases in between. The CDR3 bases are TGTGCCAGCAGCTTCGGTCAGGGCTACGAGCAGTACTTC. It translates to CASSFGQGYEQYF.